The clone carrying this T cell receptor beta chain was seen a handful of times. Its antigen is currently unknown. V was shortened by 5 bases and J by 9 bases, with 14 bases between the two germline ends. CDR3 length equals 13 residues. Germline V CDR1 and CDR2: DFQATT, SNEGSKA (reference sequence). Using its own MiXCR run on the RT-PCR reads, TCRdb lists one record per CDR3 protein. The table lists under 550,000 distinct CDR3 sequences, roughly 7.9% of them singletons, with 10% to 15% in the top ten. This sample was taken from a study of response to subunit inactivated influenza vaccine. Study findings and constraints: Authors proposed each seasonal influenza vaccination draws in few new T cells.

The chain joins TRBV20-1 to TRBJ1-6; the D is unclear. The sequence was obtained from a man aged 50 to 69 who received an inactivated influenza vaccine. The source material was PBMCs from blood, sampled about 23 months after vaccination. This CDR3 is CSAPPTLLSPLHF. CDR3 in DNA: TGCAGTGCTCCTCCCACCCTCCTTTCACCCCTCCACTTT.